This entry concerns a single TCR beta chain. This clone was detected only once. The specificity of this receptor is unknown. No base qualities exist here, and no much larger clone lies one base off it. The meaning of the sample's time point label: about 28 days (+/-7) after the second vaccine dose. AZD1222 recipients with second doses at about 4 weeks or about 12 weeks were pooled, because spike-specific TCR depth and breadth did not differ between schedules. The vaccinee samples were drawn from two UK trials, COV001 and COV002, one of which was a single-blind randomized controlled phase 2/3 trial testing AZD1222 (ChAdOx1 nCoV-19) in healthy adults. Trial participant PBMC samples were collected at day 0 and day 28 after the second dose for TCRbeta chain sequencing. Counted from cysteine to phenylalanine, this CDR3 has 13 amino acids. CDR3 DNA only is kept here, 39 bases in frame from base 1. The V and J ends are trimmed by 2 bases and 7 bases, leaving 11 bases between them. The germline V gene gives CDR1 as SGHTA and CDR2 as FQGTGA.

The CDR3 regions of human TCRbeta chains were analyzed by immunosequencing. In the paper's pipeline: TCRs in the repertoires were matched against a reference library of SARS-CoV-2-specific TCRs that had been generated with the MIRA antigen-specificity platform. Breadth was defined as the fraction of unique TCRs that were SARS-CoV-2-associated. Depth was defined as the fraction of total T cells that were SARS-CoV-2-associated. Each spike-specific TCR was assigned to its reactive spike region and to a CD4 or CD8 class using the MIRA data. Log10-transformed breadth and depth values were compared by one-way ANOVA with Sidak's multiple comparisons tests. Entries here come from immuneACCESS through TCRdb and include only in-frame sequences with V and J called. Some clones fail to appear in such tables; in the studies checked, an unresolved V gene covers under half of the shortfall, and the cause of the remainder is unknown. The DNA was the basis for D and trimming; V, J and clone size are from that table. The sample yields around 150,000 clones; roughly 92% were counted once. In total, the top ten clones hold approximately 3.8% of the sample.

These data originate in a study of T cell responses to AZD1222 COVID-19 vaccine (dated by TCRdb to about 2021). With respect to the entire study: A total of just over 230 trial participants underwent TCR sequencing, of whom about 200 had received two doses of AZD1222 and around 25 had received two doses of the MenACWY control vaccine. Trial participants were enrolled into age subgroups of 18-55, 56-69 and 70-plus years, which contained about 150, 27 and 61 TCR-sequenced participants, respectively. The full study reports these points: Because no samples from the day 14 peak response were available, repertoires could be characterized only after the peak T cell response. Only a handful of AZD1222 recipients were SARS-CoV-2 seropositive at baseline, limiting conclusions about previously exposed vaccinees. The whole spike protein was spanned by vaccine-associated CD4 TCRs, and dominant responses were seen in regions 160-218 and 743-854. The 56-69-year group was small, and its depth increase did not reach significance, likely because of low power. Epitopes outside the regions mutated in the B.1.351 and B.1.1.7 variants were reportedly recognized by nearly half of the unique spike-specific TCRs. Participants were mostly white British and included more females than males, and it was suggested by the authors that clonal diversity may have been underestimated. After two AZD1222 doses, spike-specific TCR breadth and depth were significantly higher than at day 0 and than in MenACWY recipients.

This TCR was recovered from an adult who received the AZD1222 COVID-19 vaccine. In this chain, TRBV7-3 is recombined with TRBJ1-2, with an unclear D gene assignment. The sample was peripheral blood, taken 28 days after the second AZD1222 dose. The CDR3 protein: CASSLSAGGGYTF. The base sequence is TGTGCCAGCAGCTTATCGGCAGGAGGTGGCTACACCTTC.